This T cell receptor beta chain derives from a study of T cells in Graves' hyperthyroidism and ophthalmopathy. Study results and limitations: Stable hyperthyroidism and ophthalmopathy were separated using 13 V-J signatures. Blood samples included most of the expanded thyroid clonotypes exceeding 0.001.

This CDR3 comprises 14 residues. Germline-derived CDR1 and CDR2 are SGHKS and YYEKEE (reference sequence). In its sample, this clonotype was seen a few times. Its antigen is as yet unknown. At one boundary the junction diverges from the germline segment, which might be a read error. RNA transcripts were the template for amplifying TCR beta CDR3 regions. The HTBI set primed first-round TCR CDR3 RT-PCR. MiXCR, applied by TCRdb to the multiplex PCR reads, yields one record per CDR3 protein. The data show some 770,000 distinct CDR3 sequences, about 17% seen once. V is TRBV5-5 and J is TRBJ2-5; 10 nucleotides align to TRBD2. Sequencing was performed on blood. The sequence derives from a man younger than 30 with Graves' hyperthyroidism. The CDR3 DNA reads as TGTGCCAGCAGTTTCGGACTAGCGGAAGAGACCCAGTGCTTC. It encodes CASSFGLAEETQCF.